The clone carrying this T cell receptor beta chain was recorded a few times. For repertoire sequencing, the TCR beta CDR3 regions were amplified from RNA transcripts. The library came from an HTBI-primed first-round RT-PCR and a second-round multiplex PCR. TCRdb re-called the multiplex PCR reads with MiXCR, one entry per CDR3 protein. The sample lists roughly 480,000 distinct CDR3 sequences, roughly 14% occurring once. Trimming stripped 1 base from V and 1 base from J, with 10 bases between. The CDR3 contains 15 residues. Per the germline V gene, CDR1 is SGHAT and CDR2 is FQNNGV. This entry comes from a study of Graves' ophthalmopathy and Graves' hyperthyroidism.

This TCR derives from a woman aged 30 to 39 with Graves' ophthalmopathy. Material: blood. The chain is built from TRBV11-2 and TRBJ1-1, with D tentatively TRBD1 (6 bases). The CDR3 reads CASSLGGLENTEAFF. The CDR3 DNA reads TGTGCCAGCAGCTTAGGGGGGCTTGAGAACACTGAAGCTTTCTTT.